This T cell receptor beta chain was observed in a study of shared clonotypes between healthy human individuals. TCRdb's copy holds only in-frame clones and misses some; the assay was immunoSEQ multiplex PCR. The sample records over a million clones, roughly 96% being singletons. This CDR3 spans 11 amino acids. Germline V gene lookup returns CDR1 SEHNR and CDR2 FQNEAQ (reference sequence). V lost 4 bases, J lost 7 bases, and 7 bases lay in between. This chain joins TRBV7-9 and TRBJ2-5; maybe TRBD1 (5 bases). Sample: naive CD4+ T cells sorted from blood. As to subset: CD45RA+ positively selected. The TCR comes from a man aged 25-45 years in good health. In DNA form, the CDR3 reads TGTGCCAGCAGCTCAAGGGGGACCCAGTACTTC. Protein sequence: CASSSRGTQYF.